This T cell receptor (beta chain) was documented in a study of blood T cell repertoires in COVID-19. About the research overall: Italy, Spain and the United States were the sources of the convalescent and acute COVID-19 samples. From T cells, B-cell-depleted T cells, or PBMCs came the material, which was cDNA or gDNA.

Germline lookup yields CDR1 SGDLS and CDR2 YYNGEE. Trimming removed 4 bases from V and 3 bases from J; junction bases left unmatched: 3. The CDR3 consists of 13 residues. Measured with immunoSEQ multiplex PCR; TCRdb has only the in-frame clones, and not every one. The sample yields under 250,000 clones, 80% to 90% seen once. This clone was picked up one time. Sequencing was carried out using peripheral blood. The gene calls are TRBV9 and TRBJ1-1; 7 positions agree with TRBD1. The receptor comes from a man aged 35 to 55 with active or convalescent COVID-19. The chain's CDR3 is CASSTQGDTEAFF. As DNA, the CDR3 is TGTGCCAGCAGCACTCAGGGGGACACTGAAGCTTTCTTT.